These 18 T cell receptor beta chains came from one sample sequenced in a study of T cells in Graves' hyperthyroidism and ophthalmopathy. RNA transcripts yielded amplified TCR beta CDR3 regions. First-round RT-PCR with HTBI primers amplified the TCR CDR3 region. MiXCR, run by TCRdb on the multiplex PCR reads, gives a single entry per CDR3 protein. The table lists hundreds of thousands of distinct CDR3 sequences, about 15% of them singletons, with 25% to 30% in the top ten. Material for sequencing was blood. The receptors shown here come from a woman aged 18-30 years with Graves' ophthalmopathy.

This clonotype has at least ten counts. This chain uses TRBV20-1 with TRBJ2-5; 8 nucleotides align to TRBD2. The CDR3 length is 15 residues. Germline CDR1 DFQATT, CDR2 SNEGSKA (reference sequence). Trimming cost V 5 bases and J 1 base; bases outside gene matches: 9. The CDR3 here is CSAPSAAGGQETQYF. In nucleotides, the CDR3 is TGCAGTGCTCCCTCGGCGGCGGGGGGCCAAGAGACCCAGTACTTC.

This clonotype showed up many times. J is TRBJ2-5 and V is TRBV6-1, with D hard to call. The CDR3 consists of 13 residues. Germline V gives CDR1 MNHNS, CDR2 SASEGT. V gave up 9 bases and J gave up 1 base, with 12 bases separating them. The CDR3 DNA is TGTGCCAGTGCAGGCAACCCCCAAGAGACCCAGTACTTC. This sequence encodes CASAGNPQETQYF.

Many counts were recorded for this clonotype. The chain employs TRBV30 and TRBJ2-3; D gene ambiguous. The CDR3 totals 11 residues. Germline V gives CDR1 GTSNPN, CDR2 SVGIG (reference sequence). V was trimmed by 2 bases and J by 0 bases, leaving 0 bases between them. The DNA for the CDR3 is TGTGCCTGGAGTAGCACAGATACGCAGTATTTT. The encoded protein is CAWSSTDTQYF.

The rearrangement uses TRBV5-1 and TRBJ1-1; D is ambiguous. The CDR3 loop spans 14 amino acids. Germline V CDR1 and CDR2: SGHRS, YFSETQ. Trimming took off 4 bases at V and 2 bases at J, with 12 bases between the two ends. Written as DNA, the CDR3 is TGCGCCAGCAGCGGATCTGCAGGAAACACTGAAGCTTTCTTT. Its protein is CASSGSAGNTEAFF.

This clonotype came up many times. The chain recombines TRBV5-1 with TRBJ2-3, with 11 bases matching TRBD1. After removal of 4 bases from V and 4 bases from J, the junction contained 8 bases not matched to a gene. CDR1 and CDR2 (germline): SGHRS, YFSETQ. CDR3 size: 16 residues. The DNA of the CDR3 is TGCGCCAGCAGCCCCGGGACAGGGGGTAATTCAGATACGCAGTATTTT. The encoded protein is CASSPGTGGNSDTQYF.

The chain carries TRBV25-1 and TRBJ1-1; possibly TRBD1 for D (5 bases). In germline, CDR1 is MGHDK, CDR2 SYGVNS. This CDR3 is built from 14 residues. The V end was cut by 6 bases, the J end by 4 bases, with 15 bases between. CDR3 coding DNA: TGTGCCAGCAGAGACCGCGGGGGTATCACTGAAGCTTTCTTT. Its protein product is CASRDRGGITEAFF.

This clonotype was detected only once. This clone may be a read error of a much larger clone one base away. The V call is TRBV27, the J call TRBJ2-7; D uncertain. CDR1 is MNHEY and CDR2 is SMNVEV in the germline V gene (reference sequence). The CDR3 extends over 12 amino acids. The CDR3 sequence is CASRGLPYGQYF. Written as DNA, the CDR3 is TGTGCCAGCAGGGGCCTCCCTTACGGGCAGTACTTC.

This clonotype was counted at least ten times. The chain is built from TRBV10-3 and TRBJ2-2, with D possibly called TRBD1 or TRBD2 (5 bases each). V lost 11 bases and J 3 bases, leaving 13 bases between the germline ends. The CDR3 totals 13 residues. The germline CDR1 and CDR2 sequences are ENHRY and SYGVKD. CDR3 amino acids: CAARDLYTGELFF. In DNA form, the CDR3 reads TGTGCCGCCCGGGACCTTTACACCGGGGAGCTGTTTTTT.

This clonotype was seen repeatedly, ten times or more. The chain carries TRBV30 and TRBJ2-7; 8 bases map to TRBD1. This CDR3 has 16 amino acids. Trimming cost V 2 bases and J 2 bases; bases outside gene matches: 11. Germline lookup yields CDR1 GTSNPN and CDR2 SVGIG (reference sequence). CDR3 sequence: CAWSFSTGGKTYEQYF. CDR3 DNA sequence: TGTGCCTGGAGTTTCTCCACAGGGGGAAAAACCTACGAGCAGTACTTC.

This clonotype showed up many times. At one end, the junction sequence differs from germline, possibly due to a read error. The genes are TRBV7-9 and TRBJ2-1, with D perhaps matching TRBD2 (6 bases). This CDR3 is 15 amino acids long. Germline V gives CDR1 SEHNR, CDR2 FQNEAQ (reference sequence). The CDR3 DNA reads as TGTGCCAGCAGCTTAGTCTGGGACTCCTTCAATGAGCAGTTCTTC. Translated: CASSLVWDSFNEQFF.

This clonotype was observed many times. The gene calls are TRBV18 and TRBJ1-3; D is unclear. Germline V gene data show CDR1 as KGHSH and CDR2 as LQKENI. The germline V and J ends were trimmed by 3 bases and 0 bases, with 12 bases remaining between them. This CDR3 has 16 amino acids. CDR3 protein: CASSPLGSYSGNTIYF. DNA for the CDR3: TGTGCCAGCTCACCCCTGGGGTCATACTCTGGAAACACCATATATTTT.

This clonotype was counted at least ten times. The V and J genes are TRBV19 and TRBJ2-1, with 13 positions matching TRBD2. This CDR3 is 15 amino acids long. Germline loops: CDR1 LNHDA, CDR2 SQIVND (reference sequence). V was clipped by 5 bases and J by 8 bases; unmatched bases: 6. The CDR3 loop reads CASSARTSGSHEQFF. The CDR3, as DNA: TGTGCCAGTAGTGCACGGACTAGCGGGAGTCATGAGCAGTTCTTC.

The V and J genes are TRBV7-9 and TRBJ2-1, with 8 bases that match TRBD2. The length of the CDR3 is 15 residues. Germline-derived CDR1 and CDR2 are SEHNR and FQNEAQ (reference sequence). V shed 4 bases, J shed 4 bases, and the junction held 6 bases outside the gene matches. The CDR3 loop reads CASSSAGGPYNEQFF. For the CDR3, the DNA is TGTGCCAGCAGCTCTGCGGGGGGCCCTTACAATGAGCAGTTCTTC.

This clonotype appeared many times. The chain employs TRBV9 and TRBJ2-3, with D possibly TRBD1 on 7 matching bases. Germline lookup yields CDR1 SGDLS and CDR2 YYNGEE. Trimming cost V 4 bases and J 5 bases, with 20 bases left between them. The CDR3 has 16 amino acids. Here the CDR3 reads CASSPSGGREGDTQYF. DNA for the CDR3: TGTGCCAGCAGCCCATCAGGGGGGCGCGAGGGAGATACGCAGTATTTT.

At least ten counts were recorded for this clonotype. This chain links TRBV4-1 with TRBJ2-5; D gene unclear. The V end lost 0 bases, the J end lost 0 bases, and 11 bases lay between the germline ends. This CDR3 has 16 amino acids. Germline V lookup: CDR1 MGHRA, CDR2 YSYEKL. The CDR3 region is CASSQDGRLYQETQYF. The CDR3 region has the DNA TGCGCCAGCAGCCAAGACGGCCGGTTGTACCAAGAGACCCAGTACTTC.

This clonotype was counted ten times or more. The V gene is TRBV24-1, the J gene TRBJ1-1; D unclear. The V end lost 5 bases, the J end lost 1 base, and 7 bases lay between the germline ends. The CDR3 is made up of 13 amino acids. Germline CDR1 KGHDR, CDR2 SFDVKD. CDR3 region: CATSADGNTEAFF. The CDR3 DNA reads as TGTGCCACCAGTGCGGACGGGAACACTGAAGCTTTCTTT.

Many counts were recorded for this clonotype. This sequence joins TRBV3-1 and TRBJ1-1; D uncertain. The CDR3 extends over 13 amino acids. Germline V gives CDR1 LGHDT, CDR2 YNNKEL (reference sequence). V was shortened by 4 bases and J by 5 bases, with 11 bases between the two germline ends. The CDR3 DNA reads TGTGCCAGCAGCCCGACCCTGGGTACTGAAGCTTTCTTT. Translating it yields CASSPTLGTEAFF.

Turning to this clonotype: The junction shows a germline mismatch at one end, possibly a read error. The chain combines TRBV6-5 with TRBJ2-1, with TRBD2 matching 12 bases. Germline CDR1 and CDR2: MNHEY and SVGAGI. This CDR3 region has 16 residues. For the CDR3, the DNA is TGTGCCAGCAGTCACTCCGGACTAGCGGGGTCCAATGAGCAGTTCTTC. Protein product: CASSHSGLAGSNEQFF.